Shown below are 31 T cell receptor beta chains from a single sample sequenced in a study of cytomegalovirus exposure and HLA in healthy donors. Generated by immunoSEQ multiplex PCR, the TCRdb table keeps only in-frame clones and is missing some. This table has 190,000 or so clones, about 80% appearing once. The specimen was PBMCs. These TCRs come from a young woman in good health and CMV-seropositive.

This sequence joins TRBV6-5 and TRBJ2-7; no reliable D call. Germline CDR1 is MNHEY and CDR2 is SVGAGI. The CDR3 runs to 14 residues. Trimming cost V 8 bases and J 3 bases, with 17 bases left between them. Here the CDR3 DNA reads TGTGCCAGCTCCCCAATGGGCCCGAACTACGAGCAGTACTTC. Its protein is CASSPMGPNYEQYF.

This chain joins TRBV29-1 and TRBJ2-5, with 9 bases that match TRBD1. Germline V gene lookup returns CDR1 SQVTM and CDR2 ANQGSEA. V dropped 6 bases and J dropped 7; count of bases not matched to a gene: 9. The CDR3 spans 13 residues. CDR3 loop: CSVRGQGQATQYF. CDR3 DNA sequence: TGCAGCGTGAGGGGACAGGGCCAGGCGACCCAGTACTTC.

The chain carries TRBV7-6 and TRBJ2-2, with a tentative D call TRBD1 (5 bases). Germline V CDR1 and CDR2: SGHVS, FNYEAQ. The V gene lost 4 bases and the J gene lost 5 bases, with 11 bases spanning the gap. The CDR3 runs to 14 residues. The CDR3 loop reads CASSSDQGTGELFF. DNA of the CDR3: TGTGCCAGCAGCTCAGACCAGGGTACCGGGGAGCTGTTTTTT.

The rearrangement joins TRBV6-1 to TRBJ1-1; 10 bases match TRBD1. Germline CDR1 reads MNHNS; CDR2 reads SASEGT. Trimming cost V 6 bases and J 3 bases; bases outside gene matches: 7. The CDR3 is 15 amino acids. CDR3 in amino acids: CASSQDRGRDTEAFF. CDR3 nucleotide sequence: TGTGCCAGCAGCCAAGACAGGGGGCGTGACACTGAAGCTTTCTTT.

The V and J genes are TRBV7-8 and TRBJ2-7, with 9 bases aligning to TRBD2. The CDR3 totals 14 residues. Germline CDR1 SGHVS, CDR2 FQNEAQ. Germline trimming cut 2 bases from V and 7 bases from J; bases unmatched to any gene: 6. In nucleotides, the CDR3 is TGTGCCAGCAGCTTAATTGCGGGGGGGCGGGAGCAGTACTTC. Translated, it gives CASSLIAGGREQYF.

The V gene is TRBV11-2, the J gene TRBJ1-2; unclear D gene. The CDR3 is 14 amino acids. V gave up 1 base and J gave up 4 bases, with 10 bases separating them. The germline V gene encodes CDR1 SGHAT and CDR2 FQNNGV. The CDR3 DNA sequence: TGTGCCAGCAGCTTAGGGACGGACTCCTATGGCTACACCTTC. This codes for CASSLGTDSYGYTF.

V usage is TRBV29-1 and J usage is TRBJ1-1, with TRBD1 matching 10 bases. The J segment lost 5 bases and the V segment lost 6 bases, leaving 6 bases of the junction unmatched. The CDR3 has 13 residues. Germline CDR1 SQVTM, CDR2 ANQGSEA. In nucleotides, the CDR3 is TGCAGCGTCCGGGGACAGGGGAGTACTGAAGCTTTCTTT. Protein sequence: CSVRGQGSTEAFF.

The genes are TRBV5-4 and TRBJ2-7; 8 positions match TRBD1. With 2 bases clipped from V and 7 bases from J, the junction kept 11 bases outside the gene matches. This CDR3 has 15 amino acids. Germline V gives CDR1 SGHNT, CDR2 YYREEE (reference sequence). Here the CDR3 reads CASSFLSSGGGEQYF. DNA of the CDR3: TGTGCCAGCAGCTTCCTTTCCTCAGGGGGCGGAGAGCAGTACTTC.

This clone has only one observation. The chain combines TRBV5-1 with TRBJ2-2; TRBD2 might be the D (6 bases). V was shortened by 0 bases and J by 1 base, with 16 bases between the two germline ends. The CDR3 covers 18 residues. The germline V gene has CDR1 SGHRS and CDR2 YFSETQ. CDR3: CASSLVLATSLNTGELFF. CDR3 DNA sequence: TGCGCCAGCAGCTTGGTGCTAGCGACAAGTCTGAACACCGGGGAGCTGTTTTTT. Drawing the rest from reference TRBV5-1 and TRBJ2-2, the complete variable domain is KAGVTQTPRYLIKTRGQQVTLSCSPISGHRSVSWYQQTPGQGLQFLFEYFSETQRNKGNFPGRFSGRQFSNSRSEMNVSTLELGDSALYLCASSLVLATSLNTGELFFGEGSRLTVL.

V usage is TRBV29-1 and J usage is TRBJ2-1; 8 nucleotides align to TRBD2. The CDR3 is 17 amino acids. The V gene's germline CDR1 is SQVTM and CDR2 ANQGSEA. V gave up 3 bases and J gave up 4 bases; unmatched junction bases: 14. CDR3 protein: CSVEGDHLAGAYNEQFF. As DNA, the CDR3 is TGCAGCGTTGAGGGGGACCACCTAGCGGGTGCGTACAATGAGCAGTTCTTC.

V usage is TRBV9 and J usage is TRBJ1-1; no firm D call. CDR1 SGDLS and CDR2 YYNGEE come from the germline V gene. V was clipped by 4 bases and J by 1 base, with 11 bases between them. The CDR3 runs 14 residues. Here the CDR3 DNA reads TGTGCCAGCAGCCCCGCGGGAAGGAACACTGAAGCTTTCTTT. Translated: CASSPAGRNTEAFF.

The J gene is TRBJ2-1, the V gene TRBV2; the D is unclear. Trimming shortened V by 0 bases and J by 9 bases, and 15 bases separated the two germline ends. The length of the CDR3 is 15 residues. Germline V lookup: CDR1 SNHLY, CDR2 FYNNEI. The CDR3 here is CASSEAAGPHSEQFF. The CDR3 bases are TGTGCCAGCAGTGAAGCGGCTGGGCCCCATAGTGAGCAGTTCTTC.

This clone is a singleton in its sample. This CDR3 reads CASSRAGVGVNTEAFF. The CDR3 region has the DNA TGTGCCAGCAGCCGTGCGGGAGTGGGGGTGAACACTGAAGCTTTCTTT. J is TRBJ1-1 and V is TRBV9; tentatively, D is TRBD1 (5 bases). The CDR3 sequence is 16 residues long. Germline CDR1 and CDR2: SGDLS and YYNGEE. The V end was cut by 4 bases, the J end by 0 bases, with 16 bases between.

The rearrangement links TRBV7-2 to TRBJ2-2; 8 bases map to TRBD1. This CDR3 has 17 amino acids. V lost 4 bases, J lost 0 bases, and 7 bases stayed unmatched. Germline V gene lookup returns CDR1 SGHTA and CDR2 FQGNSA. The CDR3 protein is CASSYNPGQANTGELFF. The CDR3 region has the DNA TGTGCCAGCAGCTATAACCCGGGACAGGCGAACACCGGGGAGCTGTTTTTT.

This sequence joins TRBV6-5 and TRBJ2-7; weak D call: TRBD1 (5 bases). Germline CDR1 MNHEY, CDR2 SVGAGI. There are 14 residues in the CDR3. V dropped 5 bases and J dropped 0 bases, with 11 bases sitting between them. The CDR3 region has the DNA TGTGCCAGCAGTGTTAAGACAGCCTCCTACGAGCAGTACTTC. Residues: CASSVKTASYEQYF.

The chain is built from TRBV2 and TRBJ2-3; D unresolved. Between the trimmed V and J ends, which lost 4 bases and 0 bases, there was a span of 8 bases. The CDR3 runs 14 residues. Germline V gives CDR1 SNHLY, CDR2 FYNNEI. CDR3 DNA: TGTGCCAGCAGTGTCGCGTTCAGCACAGATACGCAGTATTTT. Encoded protein: CASSVAFSTDTQYF.

The chain couples TRBV4-1 to TRBJ1-6; D uncertain. The CDR3 covers 14 residues. Germline-derived CDR1 and CDR2 are MGHRA and YSYEKL. Trimming removed 4 bases at V and 4 bases at J, with 8 bases between. The DNA for the CDR3 is TGCGCCAGCAGCCCCGAGCTTTATAATTCACCCCTCCACTTT. Translated: CASSPELYNSPLHF.

The sample holds one count of this clone. The junction shows a germline mismatch at one end, possibly a read error. DNA for the CDR3: TGTGCCAGCAGCCATCCCCTAGCGGGGGGGCCTTATACCTCCGACAATGAGCAGTTCTTC. It encodes CASSHPLAGGPYTSDNEQFF. This chain joins TRBV7-3 and TRBJ2-1, with TRBD2 matching over 12 bases. Germline V gives CDR1 SGHTA, CDR2 FQGTGA. The CDR3 spans 20 residues.

The V call is TRBV11-2, the J call TRBJ2-2; TRBD1 might be the D (5 bases). Germline loops: CDR1 SGHAT, CDR2 FQNNGV. CDR3 length: 15 residues. With 1 base removed from V and 4 bases from J, the gap between germline ends came to 10 bases. The CDR3 bases are TGTGCCAGCAGCTTAGTTGGCAGGGCCACCGGGGAGCTGTTTTTT. Its protein is CASSLVGRATGELFF.

The chain joins TRBV9 to TRBJ2-6; D unclear. The V gene's germline CDR1 is SGDLS and CDR2 YYNGEE. The CDR3 has 17 amino acids. Between the trimmed V and J ends, which lost 1 base and 0 bases, there was a span of 11 bases. CDR3 protein: CASSVSVGLSGANVLTF. In DNA form, the CDR3 reads TGTGCCAGCAGCGTATCTGTTGGCCTCTCTGGGGCCAACGTCCTGACTTTC. The variable domain in full, completed from reference TRBV9 and TRBJ2-6, reads DSGVTQTPKHLITATGQRVTLRCSPRSGDLSVYWYQQSLDQGLQFLIQYYNGEERAKGNILERFSAQQFPDLHSELNLSSLELGDSALYFCASSVSVGLSGANVLTFGAGSRLTVL.

This clone came up a few times. The chain recombines TRBV6-5 with TRBJ2-3; 8 positions match TRBD2. With V trimmed by 0 bases and J by 6 bases, 5 bases remained unmatched. Germline-derived CDR1 and CDR2 are MNHEY and SVGAGI. The CDR3 length is 15 residues. The chain's CDR3 is CASSYSAGGLDTQYF. CDR3 sequence (DNA): TGTGCCAGCAGTTACTCGGCGGGGGGCCTCGATACGCAGTATTTT.

This chain uses TRBV6-1 with TRBJ2-2, with 7 bases matching TRBD2. This CDR3 comprises 13 residues. Trimming cost V 8 bases and J 5 bases; bases outside gene matches: 5. Germline-derived CDR1 and CDR2 are MNHNS and SASEGT. For the CDR3, the DNA is TGTGCCAGCCGAAGGGGAGGGACCGGGGAGCTGTTTTTT. As protein: CASRRGGTGELFF.

The gene calls are TRBV4-1 and TRBJ2-7; 8 nucleotides line up with TRBD1. CDR1 MGHRA and CDR2 YSYEKL come from the germline V gene. The CDR3 has 17 amino acids. The junction had 16 bases not matched to a gene; V was cut back by 3 bases and J by 6 bases. In DNA, the CDR3 is TGCGCCAGCAGCCAGAGGACAGGACAGGGCGCCGCTGGCGAGCAGTACTTC. This encodes CASSQRTGQGAAGEQYF.

J is TRBJ1-4 and V is TRBV23-1; the D gene is possibly TRBD1 (6 bases). TRBV23-1 is sorted into the ORF group, with uncertain function. CDR3 length equals 17 residues. V lost 0 bases and J lost 6, with 17 bases in between. The CDR3 nucleotides read TGCGCCAGCAGTCAATCGGCACAGGGAGGGAATGATGAAAAACTGTTTTTT. This codes for CASSQSAQGGNDEKLFF.

The rearrangement links TRBV14 to TRBJ1-2; possibly TRBD1 for D (5 bases). CDR3 length equals 14 residues. Germline V lookup: CDR1 SGHDN, CDR2 FVKESK. Between the trimmed V and J ends, which lost 5 bases and 2 bases, there was a span of 12 bases. This chain's CDR3 is CASSGGGTNYGYTF. CDR3 coding DNA: TGTGCCAGCAGCGGCGGGGGGACCAACTATGGCTACACCTTC.

The chain joins TRBV4-2 to TRBJ2-7; D not resolved. This CDR3 comprises 14 residues. V was trimmed by 4 bases and J by 5 bases, leaving 15 bases between them. From germline, CDR1 is LGHNA and CDR2 YNFKEQ. CDR3 nucleotides: TGTGCCAGCAGCCCGACTTCCCGATCGGACGAGCAGTACTTC. Protein product: CASSPTSRSDEQYF.

The V and J genes are TRBV11-3 and TRBJ1-1; possibly TRBD1 for D (6 bases). This CDR3 has 14 amino acids. Germline V gene lookup returns CDR1 SGHNT and CDR2 YENEEA. The germline V and J ends were trimmed by 5 bases and 1 base, with 11 bases remaining between them. CDR3 residues: CASSQGSGNTEAFF. The CDR3 region has the DNA TGTGCCAGCAGCCAGGGGTCAGGGAACACTGAAGCTTTCTTT.

The chain joins TRBV10-3 to TRBJ1-2; 8 bases are a match to TRBD1. The CDR3 loop spans 14 amino acids. V shed 3 bases and J 6 bases; nucleotides not matched to a gene: 6. CDR1 ENHRY and CDR2 SYGVKD come from the germline V gene. The CDR3 nucleotides are TGTGCCATCAGTGATTCGACAGGGGCGGATGGCTACACCTTC. Its protein product is CAISDSTGADGYTF.

This clone was counted ten times or more. The chain couples TRBV19 to TRBJ1-5; tentative D call: TRBD1 (5 bases). CDR1 LNHDA and CDR2 SQIVND come from the germline V gene (reference sequence). V was trimmed by 7 bases and J by 3 bases, leaving 10 bases between them. This CDR3 comprises 13 residues. The CDR3, as DNA: TGTGCCAGTAAGGGGCAGGACAATCAGCCCCAGCATTTT. As protein: CASKGQDNQPQHF.

The V gene is TRBV11-3, the J gene TRBJ1-3; D ambiguous. From germline, CDR1 is SGHNT and CDR2 YENEEA. Trimming shortened V by 4 bases and J by 4 bases, and 11 bases separated the two germline ends. The CDR3 length is 14 residues. The CDR3 here is CASSSGRPGNTIYF. In DNA, the CDR3 is TGTGCCAGCAGCTCTGGCAGGCCCGGAAACACCATATATTTT.

This sequence joins TRBV6-5 and TRBJ1-2; weak D call: TRBD1 (5 bases). The CDR3 totals 13 residues. Deletions cut 7 bases from V and 6 bases from J, with 15 bases between. The germline gives CDR1 MNHEY, CDR2 SVGAGI. CDR3 nucleotides: TGTGCCAGCACCCAAGCGGGGGGAAATGGCTACACCTTC. Its protein is CASTQAGGNGYTF.